These T cell receptor beta chains were read from a single sample in a study of a mutant IDH1 vaccine in newly diagnosed glioma. The method was immunoSEQ multiplex PCR; TCRdb's version includes in-frame clones alone and lacks a portion of them. This sample has approximately 15,000 clones, with roughly 96% found just once. Sample: peripheral blood mononuclear cells (PBMCs), taken from a glioma patient treated with radiotherapy, temozolomide or both. The receptor source for this set is a woman aged 18-30 years with glioma. Some clones in this sample may be carry-over from other donors' samples. Each CDR3 is given with its conserved first and last residue. The D gene is left open where the match is weak. The listing skips clone size in some rows; elsewhere it reads once, few, many or a size class.

j_call: TRBJ2-7; d_call: .; clone_size: .; v_call: TRBV7-8; cdr3_nt: TGTGCCAGCAGCTTAGCGAGAGTCGTTCGGGGTTTTACCTACGAGCAGTACTTC; cdr3_aa: CASSLARVVRGFTYEQYF
j_call: TRBJ2-5; d_call: .; clone_size: .; v_call: TRBV7-9; cdr3_nt: TGTGCCAGCAGCTTTGCCGGGGATCAAGAGACCCAGTACTTC; cdr3_aa: CASSFAGDQETQYF
j_call: TRBJ1-5; d_call: .; clone_size: .; v_call: TRBV7-9; cdr3_nt: TGTGCCAGCAGCTTAGCGCTCGGGGGTAATCAGCCCCAGCATTTT; cdr3_aa: CASSLALGGNQPQHF
j_call: TRBJ1-5; d_call: TRBD1; clone_size: .; v_call: TRBV18; cdr3_nt: TGTGCCAGCTCACCAACAGGGGAACAGCCCCAGCATTTT; cdr3_aa: CASSPTGEQPQHF
j_call: TRBJ2-1; d_call: TRBD2; clone_size: .; v_call: TRBV7-9; cdr3_nt: TGTGCCAGCAGCTCCCCTCTGGGGAGGGTTAATGGTAATGAGCAGTTCTTC; cdr3_aa: CASSSPLGRVNGNEQFF
j_call: TRBJ1-1; d_call: .; clone_size: .; v_call: TRBV29-1; cdr3_nt: TGCAGCGTTGAGGCTTCCAATACAGCACTGAACACTGAAGCTTTCTTT; cdr3_aa: CSVEASNTALNTEAFF
j_call: TRBJ2-1; d_call: .; clone_size: once; v_call: TRBV5-1; cdr3_nt: TGCGCCAGCAGTTGGCTGGGGACCTACAATGGGCAGTTCTTC; cdr3_aa: CASSWLGTYNGQFF
j_call: TRBJ2-7; d_call: .; clone_size: once; v_call: TRBV30; cdr3_nt: TGTGCCTGGAAAGTCCCAGGCTACTACGAGCAGTACTTC; cdr3_aa: CAWKVPGYYEQYF
j_call: TRBJ2-6; d_call: .; clone_size: .; v_call: TRBV18; cdr3_nt: TGTGCCAGCTCACTTCGGGTCCTTACTGGGGCCAACGTCCTGACTTTC; cdr3_aa: CASSLRVLTGANVLTF
j_call: TRBJ1-2; d_call: .; clone_size: .; v_call: TRBV6-1; cdr3_nt: TGTGCCAGCAGTGAAGGGGCCCTAGGAGTTTACACCTTC; cdr3_aa: CASSEGALGVYTF
j_call: TRBJ2-2; d_call: TRBD1; clone_size: .; v_call: TRBV27; cdr3_nt: TGTGCCAGCAGTTTTACTTCGTTCAGGGGGCGGACCGGGGAGCTGTTTTTT; cdr3_aa: CASSFTSFRGRTGELFF
j_call: TRBJ2-3; d_call: .; clone_size: .; v_call: TRBV5-1; cdr3_nt: TGCGCCAGCAGCTCCGAATTGGGATTCACAGATACGCAGTATTTT; cdr3_aa: CASSSELGFTDTQYF
j_call: TRBJ2-5; d_call: .; clone_size: once; v_call: TRBV19; cdr3_nt: TGTGCCAGTACCGCGATAGGGGGAGAGGAGACCCAGTACTTC; cdr3_aa: CASTAIGGEETQYF
j_call: TRBJ2-7; d_call: .; clone_size: .; v_call: TRBV14; cdr3_nt: TGTGCCAGCAGCCAAGCTATAGGGGCCTCCTACGAGCAGTACTTC; cdr3_aa: CASSQAIGASYEQYF
j_call: TRBJ2-5; d_call: TRBD1; clone_size: .; v_call: TRBV6-1; cdr3_nt: TGTGCCAGCAGTGAAACCCCCGGGACAGGGACGGAGACCCAGTACTTC; cdr3_aa: CASSETPGTGTETQYF
j_call: TRBJ2-3; d_call: .; clone_size: .; v_call: TRBV5-5; cdr3_nt: TGTGCCAGCAGCGTAGGGGGTATAGATACGCAGTATTTT; cdr3_aa: CASSVGGIDTQYF
j_call: TRBJ2-7; d_call: .; clone_size: .; v_call: TRBV19; cdr3_nt: TGTGCCAGTAGTTGGGGCGTCACCTACGAGCAGTACTTC; cdr3_aa: CASSWGVTYEQYF
j_call: TRBJ1-5; d_call: .; clone_size: .; v_call: TRBV7-2; cdr3_nt: TGTGCCAGCAGCTTGAGTCTTACTTTGAGGGAAGATCAGCCCCAGCATTTT; cdr3_aa: CASSLSLTLREDQPQHF
j_call: TRBJ2-7; d_call: .; clone_size: .; v_call: TRBV7-9; cdr3_nt: TGTGCCAGCAGCCCGCAGTTGGGCGGGGACGGCTACGAGCAGTACTTC; cdr3_aa: CASSPQLGGDGYEQYF
j_call: TRBJ2-1; d_call: .; clone_size: .; v_call: TRBV14; cdr3_nt: TGTGCCAGCAGCCAGGATTTCGGGACCTACAATGAGCAGTTCTTC; cdr3_aa: CASSQDFGTYNEQFF